These 29 T cell receptor beta chains share one sample of origin, sequenced in a study of shared clonotypes between healthy human individuals. Naive-designated CD8 cells lacked CD45RO, were positively enriched for CCR7, and omitted terminally differentiated effector memory CD45RA+ cells. Sequenced by immunoSEQ multiplex PCR; TCRdb stores in-frame clones only, minus some. Among around 2,000,000 clones, over 85% were seen once, and the ten largest hold approximately 1%. The sample was naive CD8+ T cells sorted from blood. The origin of the receptors is a man aged 18 to 35 in good health.

The sample holds a few counts of this clone. Other DNA sequences in this sample translate to the same CDR3. The chain has TRBV29-1 and TRBJ1-1; no clear D. Trimming shortened V by 5 bases and J by 6 bases, and 10 bases separated the two germline ends. CDR3 size: 11 residues. Germline V gene data show CDR1 as SQVTM and CDR2 as ANQGSEA. The CDR3, as DNA: TGCAGCGTTCGTGGTGGCGCTGAAGCTTTCTTT. Translating gives CSVRGGAEAFF. The whole variable domain, filled in from reference TRBV29-1 and TRBJ1-1, reads SAVISQKPSRDICQRGTSLTIQCQVDSQVTMMFWYRQQPGQSLTLIATANQGSEATYESGFVIDKFPISRPNLTFSTLTVSNMSPEDSSIYLCSVRGGAEAFFGQGTRLTVV.

The chain joins TRBV11-3 to TRBJ2-2; the D is unclear. The CDR3 runs to 12 residues. Trimming took off 5 bases at V and 9 bases at J, with 10 bases between the two ends. The germline CDR1 and CDR2 sequences are SGHNT and YENEEA. This CDR3 reads CASSRDGRELFF. The CDR3 region has the DNA TGTGCCAGCAGCCGAGATGGGCGGGAGCTGTTTTTT.

The chain carries TRBV7-8 and TRBJ2-1; D unclear. The CDR3 runs 11 residues. In germline, CDR1 is SGHVS, CDR2 FQNEAQ. The ends were cut back, 1 base at V and 8 bases at J, with 3 bases in the middle. The CDR3 DNA reads TGTGCCAGCAGCTTAGAGGATGAGCAGTTCTTC. It translates to CASSLEDEQFF.

This clone was seen a single time. This chain links TRBV18 with TRBJ1-2, with D possibly being TRBD1 (5 bases). From germline, CDR1 is KGHSH and CDR2 LQKENI. V dropped 1 base and J dropped 5 bases, with 11 bases sitting between them. This CDR3 region has 14 residues. The chain's CDR3 is CASSPRQPLYGYTF. CDR3 in DNA: TGTGCCAGCTCACCACGACAGCCCCTTTATGGCTACACCTTC.

This chain links TRBV4-3 with TRBJ2-7; D is unresolved. Trimming took 0 bases from V and 3 from J, leaving 12 bases between them. CDR3 length: 15 amino acids. The germline V gene encodes CDR1 LGHNA and CDR2 YSLEER. Written as DNA, the CDR3 is TGCGCCAGCAGCCAAGATCGGAGCGAGCTCTACGAGCAGTACTTC. Translating it yields CASSQDRSELYEQYF.

The chain recombines TRBV9 with TRBJ2-1; D not certain. V lost 0 bases and J 0 bases, leaving 10 bases between the germline ends. This CDR3 is 16 amino acids long. Germline assignment: CDR1 SGDLS and CDR2 YYNGEE. This CDR3 reads CASSVAGQSSYNEQFF. CDR3 bases: TGTGCCAGCAGCGTAGCTGGCCAGAGCTCCTACAATGAGCAGTTCTTC.

The CDR3 protein is CASSQDAAGDPGELFF. In DNA, the CDR3 is TGCGCCAGCAGCCAAGATGCAGCGGGAGACCCCGGGGAGCTGTTTTTT. V is TRBV4-1 and J is TRBJ2-2; 8 bases map to TRBD2. This CDR3 is 16 amino acids long. V trimming: 0 bases; J trimming: 6 bases; junction bases outside the gene matches: 6. CDR1 and CDR2 (germline): MGHRA, YSYEKL.

This clone was seen only once. This chain uses TRBV5-4 with TRBJ1-1; no clear D. Looked up from germline, CDR1 is SGHNT and CDR2 is YYREEE (reference sequence). The germline V and J ends were trimmed by 2 bases and 0 bases, with 5 bases remaining between them. The CDR3 totals 13 residues. The CDR3 is CASSFFLNTEAFF. In DNA form, the CDR3 reads TGTGCCAGCAGCTTTTTCCTGAACACTGAAGCTTTCTTT.

The rearrangement links TRBV11-2 to TRBJ2-1, with D maybe TRBD2 (5 bases). Trimming took 3 bases from V and 9 from J, leaving 12 bases between them. CDR1 is SGHAT and CDR2 is FQNNGV in the germline V gene. CDR3 length equals 13 residues. DNA of the CDR3: TGTGCCAGCAGCTTGAAACTAGAGGGTGAGCAGTTCTTC. Its protein product is CASSLKLEGEQFF.

The chain recombines TRBV4-3 with TRBJ2-5; a weak D match, TRBD1 (5 bases). V was trimmed by 4 bases and J by 1 base, leaving 13 bases between them. The CDR3 sequence is 15 residues long. Germline lookup yields CDR1 LGHNA and CDR2 YSLEER. The CDR3 region is CASSRITDSQETQYF. CDR3 in DNA: TGCGCCAGCAGCCGGATTACAGACAGCCAAGAGACCCAGTACTTC.

The V gene is TRBV7-9, the J gene TRBJ1-1, with D possibly being TRBD1 (6 bases). Trimming shortened V by 5 bases and J by 1 base, and 17 bases separated the two germline ends. The CDR3 loop spans 16 amino acids. CDR1 SEHNR and CDR2 FQNEAQ come from the germline V gene (reference sequence). CDR3 nucleotide sequence: TGTGCCAGCAGCGTCAGCGGGGGCCAGACGAACACTGAAGCTTTCTTT. It is translated as CASSVSGGQTNTEAFF.

The chain links TRBV6-6 to TRBJ2-1; a weak D match, TRBD1 (5 bases). Germline V gene lookup returns CDR1 MNHNY and CDR2 SVGAGI (reference sequence). Trimming cost V 2 bases and J 8 bases, with 10 bases left between them. The CDR3 loop spans 13 amino acids. The CDR3 coding sequence is TGTGCCAGCAGTTACATCGGCAGGGATGAGCAGTTCTTC. Translating it yields CASSYIGRDEQFF.

The chain uses TRBV4-1 and TRBJ1-1; 11 bases are shared with TRBD1. The J segment lost 1 base and the V segment lost 4 bases, leaving 8 bases of the junction unmatched. This CDR3 spans 17 amino acids. Germline V CDR1 and CDR2: MGHRA, YSYEKL. CDR3 nucleotides: TGCGCCAGCAGCCCCTTCCCGGGACAGGGGGGGAACACTGAAGCTTTCTTT. Translating it yields CASSPFPGQGGNTEAFF.

As to this clone: The same CDR3 can be traced to other DNA sequences in this sample. This chain links TRBV28 with TRBJ2-3, with D possibly being TRBD2 (7 bases). The CDR3 totals 15 residues. Trimming took 6 bases from V and 2 from J, leaving 15 bases between them. Germline loops: CDR1 MDHEN, CDR2 SYDVKM. CDR3 protein: CASSLGGAHTDTQYF. The CDR3 DNA follows: TGTGCCAGCAGCCTTGGGGGGGCGCACACAGATACGCAGTATTTT. The whole variable domain, filled in from reference TRBV28 and TRBJ2-3, reads DVKVTQSSRYLVKRTGEKVFLECVQDMDHENMFWYRQDPGLGLRLIYFSYDVKMKEKGDIPEGYSVSREKKERFSLILESASTNQTSMYLCASSLGGAHTDTQYFGPGTRLTVL.

The J gene is TRBJ1-1, the V gene TRBV29-1; D might be TRBD1 (6 bases). The CDR3 consists of 14 residues. The V end lost 1 base, the J end lost 0 bases, and 9 bases lay between the germline ends. CDR1 and CDR2 from the germline V gene are SQVTM and ANQGSEA. The CDR3 nucleotides are TGCAGCGTTGAAGTCGGGGGCCTGAACACTGAAGCTTTCTTT. Its protein is CSVEVGGLNTEAFF.

V gene TRBV6-5 combines with J gene TRBJ1-3; D gene uncertain. The CDR3 extends over 14 amino acids. V lost 2 bases, J lost 4 bases, and 9 bases lay in between. Germline V gene sequence: CDR1 MNHEY, CDR2 SVGAGI. The CDR3 sequence is CASSYREGGNTIYF. CDR3 DNA sequence: TGTGCCAGCAGTTACAGGGAGGGCGGAAACACCATATATTTT.

With regard to this clone: It is unclear where the CDR3 begins or ends on the DNA, so no DNA is shown, and the CDR3 is as TCRdb lists it. The CDR3 protein is CASSTSVEAGPQHF. This sequence joins TRBV6-5 and TRBJ1-5. Per germline, CDR1 MNHEY and CDR2 SVGAGI. The CDR3 totals 14 residues, both ends included.

J is TRBJ1-5 and V is TRBV28; no firm D call. V was cut by 5 bases and J by 2 bases, with 16 bases left in between. CDR1 and CDR2 (germline): MDHEN, SYDVKM. The CDR3 is 16 amino acids. CDR3 nucleotide sequence: TGTGCCAGCAGTGCCAGAGGGTGGGTAGGCAATCAGCCCCAGCATTTT. The encoded protein is CASSARGWVGNQPQHF.

CDR3 nucleotide sequence: TGTGCCAGCAGCTTGTCTTGGGGGCGGGAGGGGGAGACCCAGTACTTC. Encoded protein: CASSLSWGREGETQYF. The gene calls are TRBV5-4 and TRBJ2-5; TRBD2 matches at 9 bases. With 1 base clipped from V and 5 bases from J, the junction kept 9 bases outside the gene matches. The CDR3 consists of 16 residues. Germline CDR1 SGHNT, CDR2 YYREEE (reference sequence).

This clone was observed a single time. The CDR3 is CASSYWDNSYEQYF. The CDR3 nucleotides are TGTGCCAGCAGTTACTGGGACAATTCCTACGAGCAGTACTTC. The genes are TRBV6-5 and TRBJ2-7; tentatively, D is TRBD1 (6 bases). Germline values: CDR1 MNHEY, CDR2 SVGAGI. V was clipped by 1 base and J by 1 base, with 8 bases between them. The CDR3 runs 14 residues.

Regarding this clone: Within the sample, other DNA sequences also encode this same CDR3. The chain is built from TRBV27 and TRBJ1-2; D is possibly TRBD1 (5 bases). V was trimmed by 3 bases and J by 4 bases, leaving 9 bases between them. CDR1 and CDR2 (germline): MNHEY, SMNVEV (reference sequence). CDR3 length: 13 residues. CDR3 loop: CASSFRVGYGYTF. In nucleotides, the CDR3 is TGTGCCAGCAGTTTCAGGGTGGGCTATGGCTACACCTTC.

This chain joins TRBV5-1 and TRBJ2-1; TRBD1 matches at 10 bases. Germline values: CDR1 SGHRS, CDR2 YFSETQ. The V segment lost 3 bases and the J segment 4 bases; nucleotides outside the gene matches: 4. The CDR3 is 15 residues long. The CDR3 DNA is TGCGCCAGCAGCTCGCGACAGGGGGCTTACAATGAGCAGTTCTTC. Protein product: CASSSRQGAYNEQFF. Variable domain in full (rest from reference TRBV5-1 and TRBJ2-1): KAGVTQTPRYLIKTRGQQVTLSCSPISGHRSVSWYQQTPGQGLQFLFEYFSETQRNKGNFPGRFSGRQFSNSRSEMNVSTLELGDSALYLCASSSRQGAYNEQFFGPGTRLTVL.

The V call is TRBV6-6, the J call TRBJ2-7, with TRBD1 matching 7 bases. Trimming cost V 0 bases and J 2 bases; bases outside gene matches: 4. The CDR3 consists of 15 residues. CDR1 is MNHNY, CDR2 SVGAGI, per germline (reference sequence). The DNA of the CDR3 is TGTGCCAGCAGTTACTCAACGACAGGGCCCTACGAGCAGTACTTC. This gives the protein CASSYSTTGPYEQYF.

The CDR3 region is CASSKWDGTDTQYF. In DNA form, the CDR3 reads TGTGCCAGCAGCAAGTGGGACGGCACAGATACGCAGTATTTT. The rearrangement links TRBV11-3 to TRBJ2-3; D may match TRBD1 or TRBD2 (5 bases each). The V end lost 5 bases, the J end lost 1 base, and 10 bases lay between the germline ends. CDR1 is SGHNT and CDR2 is YENEEA in the germline V gene. There are 14 residues in the CDR3.

This clone was detected once. CDR3 sequence: CASSLDGTYYNEQFF. CDR3 nucleotide sequence: TGTGCCAGCAGTTTAGATGGGACTTATTACAATGAGCAGTTCTTC. This chain uses TRBV28 with TRBJ2-1; TRBD2 is a possible D gene (6 bases). Trimming took off 2 bases at V and 4 bases at J, with 12 bases between the two ends. This CDR3 spans 15 amino acids. CDR1 is MDHEN and CDR2 is SYDVKM in the germline V gene.

In DNA form, the CDR3 reads TGTGCCAGCAGCTTACTAGCGGGAGCCCTCACAGATACGCAGTATTTT. It codes for CASSLLAGALTDTQYF. The chain links TRBV13 to TRBJ2-3, with TRBD2 matching 10 bases. The V gene end was trimmed by 2 bases and the J gene end by 2 bases; junction bases not matched to a gene: 4. The germline gives CDR1 PRHDT, CDR2 FYEKMQ (reference sequence). The CDR3 covers 16 residues.

The V gene is TRBV28, the J gene TRBJ1-2; D remains unclear. The V gene's germline CDR1 is MDHEN and CDR2 SYDVKM. The CDR3 is made up of 14 amino acids. The V end lost 2 bases, the J end lost 4 bases, and 11 bases lay between the germline ends. CDR3 region: CASSLGEGGYGYTF. The CDR3 DNA reads as TGTGCCAGCAGTTTAGGTGAGGGAGGCTATGGCTACACCTTC.

The V and J genes are TRBV5-4 and TRBJ1-6, with 9 positions matching TRBD1. This CDR3 is built from 14 residues. Germline V CDR1 and CDR2: SGHNT, YYREEE (reference sequence). V trimming: 6 bases; J trimming: 8 bases; junction bases outside the gene matches: 6. The CDR3 sequence is CASTADRGYSPLHF. CDR3 coding DNA: TGTGCCAGCACCGCGGACAGGGGTTATTCACCCCTCCACTTT.

Of note for this clone: The sample holds other DNA sequences that translate to the same CDR3. J is TRBJ1-5 and V is TRBV6-5; no clear D. V was trimmed by 2 bases and J by 6 bases, leaving 8 bases between them. The V gene's germline CDR1 is MNHEY and CDR2 SVGAGI. The CDR3 has 13 amino acids. CDR3 DNA: TGTGCCAGCAGTTACACCCCCAGTCAGCCCCAGCATTTT. Encoded protein: CASSYTPSQPQHF.